The rows below give T cell receptor beta chains drawn from one sample of a study of Ad26.COV2.S vaccination and SARS-CoV-2 variants. Produced via immunoSEQ multiplex PCR; TCRdb's table is partial and in-frame only. The table records over 350,000 clones, 88% of them present only once. The specimen was peripheral blood, collected in a trial of Ad26.COV2.S vaccine versus placebo. Receptors were obtained from a person between 18 and 60 years old who received the Ad26.COV2.S COVID-19 vaccine or a placebo. The CDR3 runs from the conserved cysteine through the conserved F or W. Fields, in order: CDR3 length, D gene, V gene, clone size, J gene, CDR3 DNA, CDR3 protein. D genes are given only for firm matches. Clone size, where shown, is once, few, many, or a class for clones that have expanded.

>19|TRBD2|TRBV11-2|-|TRBJ2-1
TGTGCCAGCAGCTTAGGGTCGAGACTAGCGGGGAGCCGCTACAATGAGCAGTTCTTC
CASSLGSRLAGSRYNEQFF
>13|-|TRBV30|-|TRBJ1-6
TGTGCCTGGAGTGCCCGACACGATTCACCCCTCCACTTT
CAWSARHDSPLHF
>13|-|TRBV5-1|-|TRBJ1-3
TGCGCCAGCAGCGAAGGGCCTGGAAACACCATATATTTT
CASSEGPGNTIYF
>16|-|TRBV18|-|TRBJ2-1
TGTGCCAGCTCACCATTTCCGGCGAAGAGGGACAATGAGCAGTTCTTC
CASSPFPAKRDNEQFF
>14|TRBD1|TRBV6-5|-|TRBJ1-1
TGTGCCAGCAGTCCAACAGGGGTCCGGGCTGAAGCTTTCTTT
CASSPTGVRAEAFF
>15|TRBD2|TRBV24-1|-|TRBJ2-1
TGTGCCACCGGACTAGCGGGGGGCTCCTACAATGAGCAGTTCTTC
CATGLAGGSYNEQFF
>16|TRBD1|TRBV4-1|-|TRBJ1-2
TGCGCCAGCAGCTACCGGGACAGGGCCTTGAGGGATGGCTACACCTTC
CASSYRDRALRDGYTF
>14|TRBD1|TRBV2|few|TRBJ2-3
TGTGCCAGCAGTCAGGGGGTTTCCACAGATACGCAGTATTTT
CASSQGVSTDTQYF
>15|TRBD1|TRBV19|-|TRBJ1-6
TGTGCCAGTAGTATTACACAGGGGTATAATTCACCCCTCCACTTT
CASSITQGYNSPLHF
>12|-|TRBV7-9|-|TRBJ1-1
TGTGCCAGCAGCCGGTCACAGGGTAATGCTTTCTTT
CASSRSQGNAFF
>14|-|TRBV4-1|-|TRBJ2-7
TGCGCCAGCAGCCAAGACCTCGGGGGCTACGAGCAGTACTTC
CASSQDLGGYEQYF
>16|TRBD1|TRBV10-3|-|TRBJ2-5
TGTGCCATCAGTGAGCCGGGACAGGGCTTCCAAGAGACCCAGTACTTC
CAISEPGQGFQETQYF
>12|-|TRBV6-5|-|TRBJ1-2
TGTGCCAGCAGTTACCAGGGCTATGGCTACACCTTC
CASSYQGYGYTF
>13|-|TRBV29-1|-|TRBJ1-5
TGCAGCGTCTCCAGGGCTAGCGGGCAGCCCCAGCATTTT
CSVSRASGQPQHF
>13|TRBD1|TRBV11-3|-|TRBJ2-1
TGTGCCAGCAGCCAGGACAGGCGTGGTGAGCAGTTCTTC
CASSQDRRGEQFF
>14|TRBD2|TRBV6-1|few|TRBJ2-1
TGTGCCAGCAGTGAGCGGGGGGGTATTAATGAGCAGTTCTTC
CASSERGGINEQFF
>13|-|TRBV10-3|few|TRBJ2-3
TGTGCCATCAGTGAAGCTTTGGCAGATACGCAGTATTTT
CAISEALADTQYF
>14|-|TRBV4-3|-|TRBJ2-3
TGCGCCAGCAGCCAAGATCTGTCGCTCTTCGGGGAGTATTTT
CASSQDLSLFGEYF
>14|-|TRBV11-2|-|TRBJ2-3
TGTGCCAGCAGCTTTGTGGGGAGCACAGATACGCAGTATTTT
CASSFVGSTDTQYF
>16|-|TRBV27|-|TRBJ2-3
TGTGCCAGCAGTTTATCAATGGACGGATCGACAGATACGCAGTATTTT
CASSLSMDGSTDTQYF
>13|-|TRBV12-3/TRBV12-4|-|TRBJ2-4
TGTGCCAGCAGTTTCGCGGAAACGGGCATTCAGTACTTC
CASSFAETGIQYF
>13|-|TRBV5-1|-|TRBJ2-1
TGCGCCAGCAGTACCGACAGGCACAATGAGCAGTTCTTC
CASSTDRHNEQFF
>11|-|TRBV6-5|-|TRBJ1-3
TGTGCCAGCAAGGGAGGAAACACCATATATTTT
CASKGGNTIYF
>14|TRBD1|TRBV19|-|TRBJ1-1
TGTGCCAGTAGTGAAGAGACAGGGAGCACTGAAGCTTTCTTT
CASSEETGSTEAFF
>11|-|TRBV20-1|-|TRBJ1-2
TGCAGTGCTGAAAGTATGTGGGGCTACACCTTC
CSAESMWGYTF
>15|TRBD2|TRBV29-1|-|TRBJ2-7
TGCAGCGTTGAGCTGGGGGGGAGTCCTTCCTACGAGCAGTACTTC
CSVELGGSPSYEQYF
>16|TRBD1|TRBV14|once|TRBJ2-5
TGTGCCAGCAGCCAAGGGGACAGCAGCTCCTTGGAGACCCAGTACTTC
CASSQGDSSSLETQYF
>17|TRBD2|TRBV3-1/TRBV3-2|-|TRBJ2-5
TGTGCCAGCAGCCAAGAGTCGGGGGGGCCGATTGTGGAGACCCAGTACTTC
CASSQESGGPIVETQYF
>14|-|TRBV19|-|TRBJ2-7
TGTGCCAGTAGTAATCCCCCCGGGACCCACGAGCAGTACTTC
CASSNPPGTHEQYF
>13|-|TRBV12-3/TRBV12-4|-|TRBJ1-5
TGTGCCAGCGGTCGACAGGAGAATCAGCCCCAGCATTTT
CASGRQENQPQHF
>14|-|TRBV6-1|-|TRBJ2-1
TGTGCCAGCAGTGAGGCGGGTAGCTGGGGTGAGCAGTTCTTC
CASSEAGSWGEQFF
>15|-|TRBV6-2/TRBV6-3|-|TRBJ2-7
TGTGCCAGCAGTTACGGGGGATATAGGTCCTACGAGCAGTACTTC
CASSYGGYRSYEQYF
>16|-|TRBV4-3|-|TRBJ2-1
TGCGCCAGCAGCCAAGTTGGGGGGGCGGAATACAATGAGCAGTTCTTC
CASSQVGGAEYNEQFF
>15|TRBD1|TRBV19|few|TRBJ2-5
TGTGCCAGTAGTATAGCGGGACAGGCGTCCGAGACCCAGTACTTC
CASSIAGQASETQYF
>16|TRBD1|TRBV6-6|few|TRBJ1-3
TGTGCCAGCAGTCGGGACAGGTTGGTTGCTGGAAACACCATATATTTT
CASSRDRLVAGNTIYF
>15|-|TRBV6-6|-|TRBJ2-7
TGTGCCAGCACCCGATCGGAGGGGGGATACTACGAGCAGTACTTC
CASTRSEGGYYEQYF
>13|-|TRBV19|-|TRBJ1-3
TGTGCCAGCCGGGACAACTCTGGAAACACCATATATTTT
CASRDNSGNTIYF
>14|-|TRBV7-2|-|TRBJ2-1
TGTGCCAGCAGCCCCGGGCGGGGACTCCGAGAGGAGTTCTTC
CASSPGRGLREEFF
>15|TRBD2|TRBV6-5|-|TRBJ2-1
TGTGCCAGCAGTTACCTCCGGGGGGATTACAATGAGCAGTTCTTC
CASSYLRGDYNEQFF
>14|-|TRBV9|-|TRBJ1-4
TGTGCCAGCAGCCCAGGGAGGATTGGTGAAAAACTGTTTTTT
CASSPGRIGEKLFF
>12|-|TRBV7-9|-|TRBJ2-7
TGTGCCAGCAGCTTCGACACCTACGAGCAGTACTTC
CASSFDTYEQYF
>13|TRBD1|TRBV5-4|few|TRBJ2-5
TGTGCCAGCAGCGCCAGCGCCGGGACAGGGGAAAACTTC
CASSASAGTGENF
>13|-|TRBV6-2/TRBV6-3|-|TRBJ1-2
TGTGCCAGCAGTTACCAAGTCCCCTATGGCTACACCTTC
CASSYQVPYGYTF
>13|TRBD1|TRBV6-4|-|TRBJ2-1
TGTGCCAGCAGTCGGGACAGGAAAGGTGAGCAGTTCTTC
CASSRDRKGEQFF
>11|-|TRBV6-5|-|TRBJ2-1
TGTGCCAGCACGCGGGGAGCTGAGCAGTTCTTC
CASTRGAEQFF
>14|-|TRBV11-2|-|TRBJ1-1
TGTGCCAGCAGCTTAGCTATGGGAGGCAGTGAAGCTTTCTTT
CASSLAMGGSEAFF
>15|-|TRBV2|-|TRBJ1-3
TGTGCCAGCAGTTCCGAAACAGGGCCCGGAAACACCATATATTTT
CASSSETGPGNTIYF
>18|TRBD1|TRBV2|-|TRBJ2-7
TGTGCCAGCAGCTCCGGGACAGGGGTACAATCCGCCACCTACGAGCAGTACTTC
CASSSGTGVQSATYEQYF
>15|-|TRBV19|-|TRBJ1-1
TGTGCCAGTAGCCTGGGCGGAGTAACGGGCACTGAAGCTTTCTTT
CASSLGGVTGTEAFF
>15|-|TRBV5-1|-|TRBJ2-1
TGCGCCAGCGCCTTGACACGCAGCTCCTACAATGAGCAGTTCTTC
CASALTRSSYNEQFF
>16|TRBD1|TRBV5-1|-|TRBJ1-5
TGCGCCAGCAGCTTGGGGACAGGGGATAGCAATCAGCCCCAGCATTTT
CASSLGTGDSNQPQHF
>12|-|TRBV2|-|TRBJ2-1
TGTGCCAGCAGTGACTATTACAATGAGCAGTTCTTC
CASSDYYNEQFF
>19|TRBD1|TRBV4-3|-|TRBJ1-4
TGCGCCAGCAGCCAAGAGTTGTTCTTCGGGGGACAGGAAAATGAAAAACTGTTTTTT
CASSQELFFGGQENEKLFF
>14|TRBD1|TRBV10-3|-|TRBJ2-7
TGTGCCATCAGTGCCGGACAGGGGGTGGACGAGCAGTACTTC
CAISAGQGVDEQYF